The 27 T cell receptor beta chains in this list originate from one sample, sequenced in a study of blood T cells in healthy people across ages. Alongside a J-beta primer mix, a sample-barcoded 5' primer served in a second PCR lasting roughly 7 to 11 cycles. TCRdb reprocessed the 5' RACE reads with MiXCR, giving one entry per CDR3 protein. The sample holds hundreds of thousands of distinct CDR3 sequences, roughly 50% seen once. The sample consisted of blood. These receptors were taken from a man aged 80 or over in good health.

This sequence joins TRBV20-1 and TRBJ2-1; TRBD2 agrees at 9 bases. The germline CDR1 and CDR2 sequences are DFQATT and SNEGSKA (reference sequence). V dropped 2 bases and J dropped 0; count of bases not matched to a gene: 17. The CDR3 covers 20 residues. The CDR3 is CSARPGGLAGFRSSYNEQFF. The CDR3 DNA sequence: TGCAGTGCTAGACCGGGCGGGCTAGCGGGATTCCGGAGCTCCTACAATGAGCAGTTCTTC.

CDR3 loop: CASSSRVGGTQYF. DNA of the CDR3: TGTGCCAGCAGCTCCAGGGTAGGGGGGACCCAGTACTTC. The chain is built from TRBV7-9 and TRBJ2-7; TRBD1 might be the D (6 bases). The J call may be faulty, since TRBJ2-5 better matches the DNA end. In germline, CDR1 is SEHNR, CDR2 FQNEAQ (reference sequence). The CDR3 length is 13 residues.

A single count supports this clonotype. This rearrangement joins TRBV27 to TRBJ1-2; 7 bases match TRBD1. Germline-derived CDR1 and CDR2 are MNHEY and SMNVEV (reference sequence). J was trimmed by 8 bases and V by 0 bases; bases with no gene match: 3. This CDR3 comprises 13 residues. This chain's CDR3 is CASSLSGQWGYTF. CDR3 sequence (DNA): TGTGCCAGCAGTTTATCGGGACAGTGGGGCTACACCTTC.

The chain has TRBV10-3 and TRBJ2-2; TRBD2 aligns across 9 bases. The CDR3 consists of 15 residues. The J segment lost 1 base and the V segment lost 4 bases, leaving 1 base of the junction unmatched. Germline loops: CDR1 ENHRY, CDR2 SYGVKD. The CDR3 sequence: CAISVTSGNTGELFF. CDR3 nucleotide sequence: TGTGCCATCAGTGTGACTAGCGGGAACACCGGGGAGCTGTTTTTT.

The chain is built from TRBV5-6 and TRBJ2-3, with D perhaps matching TRBD2 (6 bases). The V end lost 6 bases, the J end lost 3 bases, and 14 bases lay between the germline ends. This CDR3 spans 14 amino acids. Germline V lookup: CDR1 SGHDT, CDR2 YYEEEE. The CDR3 loop is CASNPGVGTDTQYF. The CDR3, as DNA: TGTGCCAGCAACCCGGGAGTGGGGACAGATACGCAGTATTTT.

J is TRBJ2-7 and V is TRBV5-1; D uncertain. The J call is doubtful: the DNA matches TRBJ2-5 better. This CDR3 is built from 14 residues. Germline V gene data show CDR1 as SGHRS and CDR2 as YFSETQ. CDR3 in DNA: TGCGCCAGCAGCTTGGGTGGGGTACGAGAGACCCAGTACTTC. It encodes CASSLGGVRETQYF.

The J gene is TRBJ2-1, the V gene TRBV18, with unresolved D. The germline V and J ends were trimmed by 3 bases and 6 bases, with 12 bases remaining between them. The V gene's germline CDR1 is KGHSH and CDR2 LQKENI. This CDR3 spans 14 amino acids. The CDR3: CASSPSYGSNEQFF. The CDR3 DNA reads as TGTGCCAGCTCACCCTCGTACGGGTCCAATGAGCAGTTCTTC.

The chain has TRBV6-1 and TRBJ2-7; D is perhaps TRBD1 or TRBD2 (6 bases each). V lost 6 bases, J lost 0 bases, and 24 bases lay in between. Germline CDR1 is MNHNS and CDR2 is SASEGT. The CDR3 runs 18 residues. For the CDR3, the DNA is TGTGCCAGCAGCCATACGGGGGCCAGACAAGGGGTCTCCTACGAGCAGTACTTC. Amino acid sequence: CASSHTGARQGVSYEQYF.

The J gene is TRBJ2-7, the V gene TRBV5-8; the match to TRBD1 covers 7 bases. The V segment lost 5 bases and the J segment 3 bases; nucleotides outside the gene matches: 5. The CDR3 spans 13 residues. Germline values: CDR1 SGHTS, CDR2 YDEGEE. Here the CDR3 reads CASRRTGLYEQYF. The CDR3 DNA sequence: TGTGCCAGCAGGCGGACAGGCCTCTACGAGCAGTACTTC.

V and J are TRBV7-8 and TRBJ1-6; no clear D gene. The V gene lost 2 bases and the J gene lost 10 bases, with 9 bases spanning the gap. The germline gives CDR1 SGHVS, CDR2 FQNEAQ. This CDR3 is 13 amino acids long. CDR3 amino acids: CASSLLESSPLHF. In DNA, the CDR3 is TGTGCCAGCAGCTTATTAGAAAGCTCACCCCTCCACTTT.

As concerns this clonotype: This may be a read error, as it is one base from a much larger clone. The genes are TRBV12-3 or TRBV12-4 and TRBJ1-2, with TRBD1 identical over 10 bases. Trimming cost V 5 bases and J 7 bases; bases outside gene matches: 4. The CDR3 runs 13 residues. CDR3 in amino acids: CASSRQGARGYTF. In DNA form, the CDR3 reads TGTGCCAGCAGTCGACAGGGGGCACGTGGCTACACCTTC.

The chain links TRBV11-2 to TRBJ1-2; possibly TRBD1 for D (6 bases). Trimming took 5 bases from V and 11 from J, leaving 18 bases between them. Germline CDR1 reads SGHAT; CDR2 reads FQNNGV. This CDR3 has 13 amino acids. CDR3 protein: CASSLDLQGGYTF. Written as DNA, the CDR3 is TGTGCCAGCAGCCTCGACCTACAGGGAGGGTACACCTTC.

The rearrangement joins TRBV28 to TRBJ1-5, with D tentatively TRBD1 (5 bases). Between the trimmed V and J ends, which lost 6 bases and 1 base, there was a span of 25 bases. CDR1 is MDHEN, CDR2 SYDVKM, per germline. This CDR3 comprises 19 residues. As DNA, the CDR3 is TGTGCCAGCAGCACATATTCTCGGACGGAGGGGTACAGCAATCAGCCCCAGCATTTT. Amino acid sequence: CASSTYSRTEGYSNQPQHF.

This chain links TRBV28 with TRBJ2-7; 8 nucleotides match TRBD1. CDR1 and CDR2 (germline): MDHEN, SYDVKM. With V trimmed by 6 bases and J by 2 bases, 9 bases remained unmatched. The CDR3 is made up of 15 amino acids. This CDR3 reads CASRQVMGQAYEQYF. CDR3 coding DNA: TGTGCCAGCAGGCAGGTCATGGGACAGGCCTACGAGCAGTACTTC.

V usage is TRBV7-2 and J usage is TRBJ2-5; 11 bases are a match to TRBD2. Germline CDR1 SGHTA, CDR2 FQGNSA. The CDR3 totals 17 residues. Trimming took 2 bases from V and 2 from J; bases not matched to a gene: 7. The chain's CDR3 is CASSLPSRLAGQETQYF. DNA of the CDR3: TGTGCCAGCAGCTTACCATCCCGACTAGCGGGACAAGAGACCCAGTACTTC.

The chain joins TRBV6-6 to TRBJ2-6, with 12 nucleotides matching TRBD1. Germline lookup yields CDR1 MNHNY and CDR2 SVGAGI (reference sequence). Trimming cost V 5 bases and J 0 bases; bases outside gene matches: 2. The CDR3 contains 17 residues. CDR3 nucleotides: TGTGCCAGCAGTAGGGGACAGGGGGCCTCTGGGGCCAACGTCCTGACTTTC. Translated, it gives CASSRGQGASGANVLTF.

This chain connects TRBV5-1 to TRBJ2-5; D possibly matches TRBD1 or TRBD2 (5 bases each). Germline values: CDR1 SGHRS, CDR2 YFSETQ. CDR3 length: 13 residues. Trimming removed 3 bases from V and 5 bases from J, with 11 bases in between. CDR3 in DNA: TGCGCCAGCAGCTGGATAGGGGAGGAGACCCAGTACTTC. The encoded protein is CASSWIGEETQYF.

This clonotype was seen once. This chain uses TRBV10-3 with TRBJ2-7; 10 nucleotides line up with TRBD1. The J segment lost 0 bases and the V segment lost 3 bases, leaving 8 bases of the junction unmatched. The CDR3 is 17 amino acids. CDR1 ENHRY and CDR2 SYGVKD come from the germline V gene. The DNA of the CDR3 is TGTGCCATCAGTGATTTTCAGGGACAGGGGCACTCCTACGAGCAGTACTTC. Translation: CAISDFQGQGHSYEQYF.

The chain uses TRBV5-1 and TRBJ2-4; D unresolved. Matching the DNA end better, TRBJ2-5 makes the J call doubtful. The length of the CDR3 is 15 residues. Germline V gives CDR1 SGHRS, CDR2 YFSETQ. The CDR3 nucleotides read TGCGCCAGCAGCTTGCAGTTCAGGACCCCGGAGACCCAGTACTTC. Translation: CASSLQFRTPETQYF.

This chain uses TRBV6-1 with TRBJ2-7, with no clear D. This CDR3 has 15 amino acids. Germline V CDR1 and CDR2: MNHNS, SASEGT. Trimming shortened V by 6 bases and J by 10 bases, and 25 bases separated the two germline ends. CDR3 in DNA: TGTGCCAGCAGCCGAGCCTCGGCGAATAATGCGGTCCAGTACTTC. It is translated as CASSRASANNAVQYF.

This clonotype has only one observation. Germline is not matched at one junction end, which may reflect a read error. The chain has TRBV29-1 and TRBJ1-1, with a tentative D call TRBD1 (5 bases). CDR1 and CDR2 (germline): SQVTM, ANQGSEA. This CDR3 has 13 amino acids. The CDR3 nucleotides are TGCAGCGTGGGACGTCTCATGAACACTGAGGCTTTCTTT. Amino acids: CSVGRLMNTEAFF.

The V and J genes are TRBV7-2 and TRBJ2-1, with TRBD1 matching 8 bases. CDR1 and CDR2 (germline): SGHTA, FQGNSA. The CDR3 runs to 15 residues. The trim removed 4 bases at V and 6 bases at J, leaving 8 bases unmatched. This chain's CDR3 is CASSSLQGVFNEQFF. The DNA of the CDR3 is TGTGCCAGCAGCTCTCTACAGGGGGTATTCAATGAGCAGTTCTTC.

This clonotype turned up a few times. V gene TRBV29-1 combines with J gene TRBJ2-3, with D tentatively TRBD2 (5 bases). V lost 3 bases to trimming and J lost 4 bases, with 8 bases between them. Germline assignment: CDR1 SQVTM and CDR2 ANQGSEA. This CDR3 comprises 12 residues. The CDR3 spells CSVERAADTQYF. The CDR3 DNA sequence: TGCAGCGTTGAGAGGGCGGCAGATACGCAGTATTTT.

There are a few counts of this clonotype. The rearrangement joins TRBV20-1 to TRBJ1-2; unclear D gene. The ends were cut back, 6 bases at V and 6 bases at J, with 17 bases in the middle. Per germline, CDR1 DFQATT and CDR2 SNEGSKA (reference sequence). CDR3 length: 13 amino acids. In DNA form, the CDR3 reads TGCAGTGCGCCGGTCCCGGGTACTAATGGCTACACCTTC. Amino acid sequence: CSAPVPGTNGYTF.

The chain employs TRBV9 and TRBJ2-1; 11 bases map to TRBD2. With 7 bases clipped from V and 3 bases from J, the junction kept 6 bases outside the gene matches. The length of the CDR3 is 15 residues. CDR1 SGDLS and CDR2 YYNGEE come from the germline V gene. The CDR3 coding sequence is TGTGCCAGCGGCCTTACTAGCGGGAGCTACAATGAGCAGTTCTTC. As protein: CASGLTSGSYNEQFF.

This clonotype was seen only a few times. This chain uses TRBV7-2 with TRBJ1-1; 8 nucleotides agree with TRBD1. CDR1 and CDR2 (germline): SGHTA, FQGNSA. Unmatched junction bases numbered 4, after V lost 4 bases and J lost 0 bases. The length of the CDR3 is 15 residues. The CDR3 bases are TGTGCCAGCAGCTCGCAGACAGGGGTGAACACTGAAGCTTTCTTT. Translated: CASSSQTGVNTEAFF.

This clonotype was found a few times. This chain uses TRBV5-1 with TRBJ2-4; D uncertain. The J call may be wrong; the DNA end is better matched by TRBJ2-7. Germline-derived CDR1 and CDR2 are SGHRS and YFSETQ. CDR3 size: 14 residues. CDR3 DNA sequence: TGCGCCAGCAGCCTAGATGGGATACCTTACGAGCAGTACTTC. Protein: CASSLDGIPYEQYF.